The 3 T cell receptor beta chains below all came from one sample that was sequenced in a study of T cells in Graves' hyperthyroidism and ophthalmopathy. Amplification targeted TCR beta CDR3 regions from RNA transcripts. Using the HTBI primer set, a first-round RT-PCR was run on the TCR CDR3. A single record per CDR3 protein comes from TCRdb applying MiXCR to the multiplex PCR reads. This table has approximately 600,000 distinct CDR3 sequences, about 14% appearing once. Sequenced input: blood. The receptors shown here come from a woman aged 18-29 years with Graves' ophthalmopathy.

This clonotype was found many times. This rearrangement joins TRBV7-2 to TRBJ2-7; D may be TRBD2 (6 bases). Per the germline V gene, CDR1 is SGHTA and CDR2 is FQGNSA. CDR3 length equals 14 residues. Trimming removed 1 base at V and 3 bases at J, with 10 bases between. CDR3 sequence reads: CASSLGRVDYEQYF. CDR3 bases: TGTGCCAGCAGCTTAGGGAGGGTCGACTACGAGCAGTACTTC.

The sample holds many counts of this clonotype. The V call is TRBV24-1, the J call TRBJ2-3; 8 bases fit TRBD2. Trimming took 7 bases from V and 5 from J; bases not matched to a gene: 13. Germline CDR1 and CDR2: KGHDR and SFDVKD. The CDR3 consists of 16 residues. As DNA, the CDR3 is TGTGCCACCAGGGCCGCAAGCGGGAGAGAAGGAGATACGCAGTATTTT. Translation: CATRAASGREGDTQYF.

CDR3 sequence reads: CASSAGTSSYEQYF. For the CDR3, the DNA is TGTGCCAGCAGCGCAGGGACTAGCTCCTACGAGCAGTACTTC. This chain joins TRBV9 and TRBJ2-7; 8 nucleotides agree with TRBD2. CDR3 length: 14 amino acids. The germline V gene encodes CDR1 SGDLS and CDR2 YYNGEE. With 3 bases clipped from V and 0 bases from J, the junction kept 2 bases outside the gene matches.